These 24 T cell receptor beta chains were sequenced from one sample in a study of T cells after yellow fever vaccination. From the 5' RACE reads, TCRdb called clonotypes with MiXCR, one entry per CDR3 protein. The sample carries under 700,000 distinct CDR3 sequences, 17% recorded once. This material consisted of PBMCs, taken 5 days after the first yellow fever vaccination. Receptors were obtained from a man between 18 and 29 years old who received the YFV17D yellow fever vaccine.

A few counts support this clonotype. The chain couples TRBV10-3 to TRBJ1-4; TRBD1 is a possible D gene (5 bases). The CDR3 runs to 14 residues. V gave up 4 bases and J gave up 7 bases, with 13 bases separating them. Germline V gene lookup returns CDR1 ENHRY and CDR2 SYGVKD. CDR3 sequence: CAISGTGHSEKLFF. The DNA for the CDR3 is TGTGCCATCAGTGGAACCGGACATAGTGAAAAACTGTTTTTT.

CDR3 region: CASSNRDRGFTDTQYF. CDR3 DNA: TGTGCCAGCAGCAACCGGGACAGGGGATTCACAGATACGCAGTATTTT. The V gene is TRBV6-2 or TRBV6-3, the J gene TRBJ2-3; TRBD1 matches 10 bases. V was clipped by 6 bases and J by 2 bases; unmatched bases: 8. Germline CDR1 and CDR2: MNHEY and SVGEGT. The CDR3 length is 16 residues.

In this sample, this clonotype turned up a few times. The chain links TRBV9 to TRBJ1-5; D not certain. V was trimmed by 4 bases and J by 0 bases, leaving 11 bases between them. The germline CDR1 and CDR2 sequences are SGDLS and YYNGEE. There are 15 residues in the CDR3. In DNA, the CDR3 is TGTGCCAGCAGCCCGGGAGTCCTTAGCAATCAGCCCCAGCATTTT. Encoded protein: CASSPGVLSNQPQHF.

J is TRBJ2-2 and V is TRBV24-1; D ambiguous. Trimming cost V 5 bases and J 2 bases, with 5 bases left between them. The CDR3 contains 13 residues. Germline CDR1 reads KGHDR; CDR2 reads SFDVKD. This CDR3 is CATSAPNTGELFF. In nucleotides, the CDR3 is TGTGCCACCAGTGCTCCTAACACCGGGGAGCTGTTTTTT.

The CDR3 coding sequence is TGCGCCAGCAGTGAAACAGGGGGTGAAAAACTGTTTTTT. It is translated as CASSETGGEKLFF. The genes are TRBV23-1 and TRBJ1-4, with 8 positions matching TRBD1. TRBV23-1 is marked as an open reading frame, function uncertain. The CDR3 is 13 amino acids. Losses at the gene ends were 5 bases for V and 7 bases for J; bases not matched to a gene: 3.

V and J are TRBV6-1 and TRBJ2-2; D not resolved. Germline CDR1 and CDR2: MNHNS and SASEGT. V lost 2 bases and J 6 bases, leaving 7 bases between the germline ends. This CDR3 region has 13 residues. CDR3 in amino acids: CASSELPSGELFF. The CDR3 DNA follows: TGTGCCAGCAGTGAATTGCCATCCGGGGAGCTGTTTTTT.

This clonotype was counted only a few times. This rearrangement joins TRBV7-2 to TRBJ2-5, with D perhaps matching TRBD1 (6 bases). The V and J ends lost 5 bases and 4 bases respectively, with 14 bases between them. The germline gives CDR1 SGHTA, CDR2 FQGNSA. The CDR3 loop spans 14 amino acids. As DNA, the CDR3 is TGTGCCAGCAGCCCGATGGGGGCCGTAGAGACCCAGTACTTC. Translated: CASSPMGAVETQYF.

This clonotype occurred a few times. The chain recombines TRBV4-3 with TRBJ1-1, with D possibly matching TRBD1 (5 bases). CDR1 and CDR2 from the germline V gene are LGHNA and YSLEER. This CDR3 spans 16 amino acids. Trimming took 0 bases from V and 4 from J, leaving 15 bases between them. The CDR3 loop reads CASSQDHGTSGTEAFF. CDR3 in DNA: TGCGCCAGCAGCCAAGATCATGGGACGTCGGGCACTGAAGCTTTCTTT.

The V and J genes are TRBV20-1 and TRBJ2-3; tentative D call: TRBD2 (7 bases). Germline assignment: CDR1 DFQATT and CDR2 SNEGSKA (reference sequence). The CDR3 is made up of 17 amino acids. Trimming took 0 bases from V and 2 from J, leaving 18 bases between them. The DNA of the CDR3 is TGCAGTGCTAGAGATAGGGTAACGGGGGGCATCACAGATACGCAGTATTTT. Residues: CSARDRVTGGITDTQYF.

CDR3 DNA: TGTGCCAGCATTGCGGGGGGAAAAGAGACCCAGTACTTC. This sequence encodes CASIAGGKETQYF. The chain uses TRBV2 and TRBJ2-5; 8 bases line up with TRBD2. From germline, CDR1 is SNHLY and CDR2 FYNNEI. The CDR3 extends over 13 amino acids. V dropped 7 bases and J dropped 3; count of bases not matched to a gene: 4.

This clonotype was found a few times. CDR3 DNA sequence: TGTGCCAGTAGGGAGCCCGGGACAGGGGAAAATTCACCCCTCCACTTT. Amino acid sequence: CASREPGTGENSPLHF. The genes are TRBV19 and TRBJ1-6, with 10 bases fitting TRBD1. V lost 6 bases to trimming and J lost 7 bases; unmatched junction nucleotides: 9. The CDR3 covers 16 residues. In germline, CDR1 is LNHDA, CDR2 SQIVND (reference sequence).

V usage is TRBV4-2 and J usage is TRBJ2-5, with TRBD2 matching over 11 bases. The CDR3 loop spans 17 amino acids. Trimming at V came to 3 bases and at J to 1 base, leaving 7 bases not matched to a gene. Germline V gene lookup returns CDR1 LGHNA and CDR2 YNFKEQ. CDR3 loop: CASSQLPGTSGQETQYF. For the CDR3, the DNA is TGTGCCAGCAGCCAGCTCCCCGGGACTAGCGGCCAAGAGACCCAGTACTTC.

A few counts support this clonotype. The V gene is TRBV5-1, the J gene TRBJ1-1; D gene uncertain. This CDR3 spans 16 amino acids. CDR1 and CDR2 (germline): SGHRS, YFSETQ. V lost 0 bases to trimming and J lost 0 bases, with 12 bases between them. The CDR3 loop reads CASSLDDPRLNTEAFF. In nucleotides, the CDR3 is TGCGCCAGCAGCTTGGACGACCCTCGCCTGAACACTGAAGCTTTCTTT.

This clonotype came up a few times. V gene TRBV29-1 combines with J gene TRBJ2-3; D remains unclear. From germline, CDR1 is SQVTM and CDR2 ANQGSEA. Trimming cost V 1 base and J 6 bases, with 8 bases left between them. The CDR3 has 12 amino acids. The CDR3 DNA reads TGCAGCGTTGAAGTTGCCGGGGATACGCAGTATTTT. Amino acids: CSVEVAGDTQYF.

This clonotype was observed a handful of times. V usage is TRBV20-1 and J usage is TRBJ2-1, with a tentative D call TRBD1 (6 bases). Germline loops: CDR1 DFQATT, CDR2 SNEGSKA (reference sequence). CDR3 length: 14 residues. The ends were cut back, 5 bases at V and 3 bases at J, with 14 bases in the middle. The CDR3 region has the DNA TGCAGTGCTGGGGTAGGGGGAGTCTACAATGAGCAGTTCTTC. This encodes CSAGVGGVYNEQFF.

The sample holds a few counts of this clonotype. The V call is TRBV4-1, the J call TRBJ2-2; possible D gene TRBD1, 6 bases. CDR3 length equals 14 residues. Trimming removed 0 bases at V and 9 bases at J, with 11 bases between. Per germline, CDR1 MGHRA and CDR2 YSYEKL. CDR3 in amino acids: CASSQETGFRELFF. Here the CDR3 DNA reads TGCGCCAGCAGCCAAGAAACAGGGTTCCGGGAGCTGTTTTTT.

The chain is built from TRBV7-2 and TRBJ2-5; 11 bases match TRBD2. CDR1 is SGHTA and CDR2 is FQGNSA in the germline V gene. V gave up 2 bases and J gave up 1 base; unmatched junction bases: 3. This CDR3 has 16 residues. The CDR3 loop is CASSLPGLAAQETQYF. The CDR3 DNA sequence: TGTGCCAGCAGCTTACCGGGACTAGCGGCCCAAGAGACCCAGTACTTC.

This clonotype appeared a few times. The J gene is TRBJ2-2, the V gene TRBV4-2, with D perhaps assigned TRBD1 or TRBD2 (6 bases each). Deletions cut 1 base from V and 7 bases from J, with 16 bases between. In germline, CDR1 is LGHNA, CDR2 YNFKEQ. The CDR3 length is 16 residues. Here the CDR3 reads CASSQGIGGGIGELFF. In nucleotides, the CDR3 is TGTGCCAGCAGCCAAGGTATCGGGGGCGGCATCGGGGAGCTGTTTTTT.

The genes are TRBV3-1 and TRBJ2-1; D possibly uses TRBD1 or TRBD2 (5 bases each). Germline V gene sequence: CDR1 LGHDT, CDR2 YNNKEL (reference sequence). V was cut by 0 bases and J by 9 bases, with 15 bases left in between. CDR3 size: 15 residues. The CDR3: CASSQEGPAGGEQFF. In DNA, the CDR3 is TGTGCCAGCAGCCAAGAGGGACCCGCTGGTGGTGAGCAGTTCTTC.

This clonotype appeared a few times. The chain employs TRBV7-9 and TRBJ1-5; a weak D match, TRBD1 (6 bases). Germline-derived CDR1 and CDR2 are SEHNR and FQNEAQ (reference sequence). V lost 4 bases to trimming and J lost 4 bases, with 14 bases between them. The CDR3 length is 15 residues. CDR3: CASSSGGALNQPQHF. CDR3 coding DNA: TGTGCCAGCAGCTCTGGGGGGGCGCTTAATCAGCCCCAGCATTTT.

This clonotype was seen repeatedly, ten times or more. V is TRBV11-1 and J is TRBJ2-1; 9 nucleotides match TRBD2. V lost 4 bases, J lost 4 bases, and 23 bases stayed unmatched. This CDR3 comprises 21 residues. The germline CDR1 and CDR2 sequences are SGHAT and FQDESV (reference sequence). As DNA, the CDR3 is TGTGCCAGCAGCTCACCAAGGCCCGGGACAGATCTAGCGGGGACTTACAATGAGCAGTTCTTC. Amino acid sequence: CASSSPRPGTDLAGTYNEQFF. The full variable domain, completed using reference TRBV11-1 and TRBJ2-1, is EAEVAQSPRYKITEKSQAVAFWCDPISGHATLYWYRQILGQGPELLVQFQDESVVDDSQLPKDRFSAERLKGVDSTLKIQPAELGDSAMYLCASSSPRPGTDLAGTYNEQFFGPGTRLTVL.

The V call is TRBV11-2, the J call TRBJ2-1; D remains ambiguous. Germline lookup yields CDR1 SGHAT and CDR2 FQNNGV. CDR3 length: 15 residues. Trimming took 3 bases from V and 10 from J, leaving 19 bases between them. The CDR3 here is CASSLTYSNPPEQFF. CDR3 coding DNA: TGTGCCAGCAGCTTGACGTACTCTAATCCTCCAGAGCAGTTCTTC.

This clonotype appeared once. The J gene is TRBJ2-5, the V gene TRBV2, with a weak D call TRBD2 (6 bases). CDR1 and CDR2 (germline): SNHLY, FYNNEI. This CDR3 has 15 amino acids. Trimming left V 4 bases short and J 2 bases short, with 14 bases between. The CDR3 region has the DNA TGTGCCAGCAGTGCGACGGAGGGATTACAAGAGACCCAGTACTTC. This codes for CASSATEGLQETQYF.

The V and J genes are TRBV4-2 and TRBJ2-5, with no clear D. Germline lookup yields CDR1 LGHNA and CDR2 YNFKEQ. Deletions cut 4 bases from V and 4 bases from J, with 25 bases between. This CDR3 has 18 residues. CDR3 DNA sequence: TGTGCCAGCAGCCCCCTATCTGGAAAGGTATGGAGAGGAGAGACCCAGTACTTC. This translates into CASSPLSGKVWRGETQYF.